The 21 T cell receptor beta chains given below trace back to one sample, sequenced in a study of memory CD4+ T cells and cytomegalovirus serostatus. Single viable CD3+CD4+CD8-CD45RO+ cells were sorted as the memory CD4+ T cells. Generated by immunoSEQ multiplex PCR, the TCRdb table keeps only in-frame clones and is missing some. The table has roughly 60,000 clones, roughly 77% seen once. Sample: memory CD4+ T cells from blood. The receptors stem from an adult in good health and CMV-seronegative.

This clone was counted a few times. This chain uses TRBV7-6 with TRBJ2-1; TRBD2 is a possible D gene (5 bases). Trimming removed 3 bases from V and 2 bases from J, with 11 bases in between. Germline values: CDR1 SGHVS, CDR2 FNYEAQ. The CDR3 loop spans 15 amino acids. CDR3 region: CASSFGLNPYNEQFF. CDR3 bases: TGTGCCAGCAGCTTCGGACTCAACCCCTACAATGAGCAGTTCTTC. Filled out from reference TRBV7-6 and TRBJ2-1, the complete variable domain reads GAGVSQSPRYKVTKRGQDVALRCDPISGHVSLYWYRQALGQGPEFLTYFNYEAQQDKSGLPNDRFSAERPEGSISTLTIQRTEQRDSAMYRCASSFGLNPYNEQFFGPGTRLTVL.

The chain links TRBV2 to TRBJ1-5; the D is unclear. V lost 2 bases, J lost 3 bases, and 11 bases lay in between. CDR1 SNHLY and CDR2 FYNNEI come from the germline V gene. The length of the CDR3 is 15 residues. The chain's CDR3 is CASSEQTQYNQPQHF. The CDR3 coding sequence is TGTGCCAGCAGTGAACAGACTCAATACAATCAGCCCCAGCATTTT.

The chain uses TRBV4-3 and TRBJ2-1, with D perhaps given as TRBD1 or TRBD2 (5 bases each). Trimming pared 6 bases from V and 5 bases from J, leaving 14 bases between. Germline values: CDR1 LGHNA, CDR2 YSLEER. The CDR3 runs to 14 residues. The CDR3: CASRGPGPNNEQFF. The CDR3 nucleotides are TGCGCCAGCAGGGGCCCGGGACCCAACAATGAGCAGTTCTTC.

The chain carries TRBV18 and TRBJ2-5, with TRBD1 identical over 8 bases. This CDR3 contains 15 residues. Germline V gives CDR1 KGHSH, CDR2 LQKENI. The ends lost 3 bases at V and 5 bases at J; junction bases unmatched: 8. The CDR3 region has the DNA TGTGCCAGCTCACCCCAGACAGGGGCAGGGGAGACCCAGTACTTC. Its protein product is CASSPQTGAGETQYF.

This clone showed up just a few times. V gene TRBV4-1 combines with J gene TRBJ1-5; no firm D call. This CDR3 region has 16 residues. Trimming left V 2 bases short and J 3 bases short, with 14 bases between. The germline V gene has CDR1 MGHRA and CDR2 YSYEKL. In DNA, the CDR3 is TGCGCCAGCAGCCAACCTACCGACGGGTTCAATCAGCCCCAGCATTTT. Its translation: CASSQPTDGFNQPQHF.

This chain joins TRBV10-3 and TRBJ2-3, with D perhaps TRBD2 (6 bases). V was clipped by 11 bases and J by 5 bases, with 17 bases between them. This CDR3 region has 13 residues. CDR1 ENHRY and CDR2 SYGVKD come from the germline V gene. The CDR3 DNA sequence: TGTGCCGTTAGCGGCCCGGCAGGAGATACGCAGTATTTT. It encodes CAVSGPAGDTQYF.

This sequence joins TRBV6-6 and TRBJ2-2, with D tentatively TRBD2 (5 bases). CDR1 is MNHNY, CDR2 SVGAGI, per germline (reference sequence). Trimming stripped 5 bases from V and 0 bases from J, with 13 bases between. This CDR3 comprises 16 residues. The CDR3 nucleotides read TGTGCCAGCAGTCTCCTCGGGATGTCGAACACCGGGGAGCTGTTTTTT. It codes for CASSLLGMSNTGELFF.

The chain recombines TRBV5-1 with TRBJ2-5; a possible D gene is TRBD2 (6 bases). This CDR3 is 14 amino acids long. The V gene's germline CDR1 is SGHRS and CDR2 YFSETQ. Trimming cost V 6 bases and J 5 bases, with 17 bases left between them. The CDR3 sequence: CASIKREEGETQYF. Written as DNA, the CDR3 is TGCGCCAGCATCAAAAGAGAGGAGGGTGAGACCCAGTACTTC.

In this sample, this clone turned up once. This chain connects TRBV7-2 to TRBJ2-3, with 9 positions matching TRBD2. This CDR3 region has 18 residues. J was trimmed by 5 bases and V by 3 bases; bases with no gene match: 15. CDR1 SGHTA and CDR2 FQGNSA come from the germline V gene. The CDR3 region is CASSFYSGSLRQGDTQYF. CDR3 in DNA: TGTGCCAGCAGCTTCTATAGCGGGAGCCTTCGGCAGGGAGATACGCAGTATTTT. Full variable domain (rest looked up from reference TRBV7-2 and TRBJ2-3): GAGVSQSPSNKVTEKGKDVELRCDPISGHTALYWYRQSLGQGLEFLIYFQGNSAPDKSGLPSDRFSAERTGGSVSTLTIQRTQQEDSAVYLCASSFYSGSLRQGDTQYFGPGTRLTVL.

The rearrangement joins TRBV7-2 to TRBJ2-7; 7 bases agree with TRBD2. The CDR3 sequence is 14 residues long. Germline loops: CDR1 SGHTA, CDR2 FQGNSA. V shed 6 bases, J shed 3 bases, and the junction held 8 bases outside the gene matches. CDR3 amino acids: CASRPGGPYYEQYF. DNA for the CDR3: TGTGCCAGCAGACCGGGAGGCCCATACTACGAGCAGTACTTC.

This chain uses TRBV28 with TRBJ2-3, with TRBD2 matching over 10 bases. The junction had 13 bases not matched to a gene; V was cut back by 6 bases and J by 4 bases. Looked up from germline, CDR1 is MDHEN and CDR2 is SYDVKM. The CDR3 spans 17 residues. The CDR3 loop is CASRPLTSGPPPDTQYF. CDR3 coding DNA: TGTGCCAGCAGGCCCCTGACTAGCGGGCCCCCCCCAGATACGCAGTATTTT.

The CDR3 here is CASSFSNQPQHF. The DNA of the CDR3 is TGTGCCAGCAGTTTTTCAAATCAGCCCCAGCATTTT. The chain uses TRBV28 and TRBJ1-5; D is undetermined. The CDR3 totals 12 residues. The V end lost 3 bases, the J end lost 4 bases, and 4 bases lay between the germline ends. Germline CDR1 MDHEN, CDR2 SYDVKM.

The J gene is TRBJ2-7, the V gene TRBV7-8; weak D call: TRBD2 (6 bases). Between the trimmed V and J ends, which lost 4 bases and 3 bases, there was a span of 16 bases. The CDR3 has 15 amino acids. Germline V gene sequence: CDR1 SGHVS, CDR2 FQNEAQ. In DNA, the CDR3 is TGTGCCAGCAGCTCGAATACCGGGAGCTACTACGAGCAGTACTTC. Its translation: CASSSNTGSYYEQYF.

This clone was detected only once. The chain is built from TRBV2 and TRBJ2-5; TRBD1 agrees at 10 bases. V trimming: 6 bases; J trimming: 4 bases; junction bases outside the gene matches: 5. From germline, CDR1 is SNHLY and CDR2 FYNNEI. CDR3 length equals 14 residues. CDR3: CASRGTGVVETQYF. DNA of the CDR3: TGTGCCAGCAGGGGGACAGGGGTGGTAGAGACCCAGTACTTC.

The chain links TRBV30 to TRBJ1-2, with 7 positions matching TRBD1. The germline CDR1 and CDR2 sequences are GTSNPN and SVGIG (reference sequence). The V gene end was trimmed by 1 base and the J gene end by 4 bases; junction bases not matched to a gene: 6. CDR3 length equals 14 residues. The DNA for the CDR3 is TGTGCCTGGAGTGGCCTACAGGGGATCTATGGCTACACCTTC. Residues: CAWSGLQGIYGYTF.

The genes are TRBV5-1 and TRBJ2-5; D is undetermined. The CDR3 length is 13 residues. Germline V gene sequence: CDR1 SGHRS, CDR2 YFSETQ. The V gene lost 1 base and the J gene lost 5 bases, with 9 bases spanning the gap. In nucleotides, the CDR3 is TGCGCCAGCAGCTTGTTCCTCGAGGAGACCCAGTACTTC. It yields the protein CASSLFLEETQYF.

The chain recombines TRBV28 with TRBJ2-7, with D uncertain. The CDR3 contains 12 residues. Germline CDR1 and CDR2: MDHEN and SYDVKM. V lost 7 bases and J lost 4, with 11 bases in between. CDR3 protein: CASTDPAYEQYF. The CDR3 bases are TGTGCCAGCACGGATCCCGCTTACGAGCAGTACTTC.

The rearrangement links TRBV4-1 to TRBJ2-3; D is tentatively TRBD1 or TRBD2 (5 bases each). This CDR3 is built from 17 residues. The V end was cut by 2 bases, the J end by 4 bases, with 19 bases between. Germline V lookup: CDR1 MGHRA, CDR2 YSYEKL. The CDR3: CASSQSRDQSFSDTQYF. Written as DNA, the CDR3 is TGCGCCAGCAGCCAATCAAGGGACCAGAGCTTTTCAGATACGCAGTATTTT.

The CDR3 here is CASSEDRVQPQHF. The CDR3 DNA is TGTGCCAGCAGCGAGGACAGGGTGCAGCCCCAGCATTTT. V is TRBV2 and J is TRBJ1-5; 8 bases map to TRBD1. The CDR3 length is 13 residues. Germline V lookup: CDR1 SNHLY, CDR2 FYNNEI. Unmatched junction bases numbered 5, after V lost 6 bases and J lost 7 bases.

The V call is TRBV7-3, the J call TRBJ2-1; 8 bases agree with TRBD2. V trimming: 0 bases; J trimming: 4 bases; junction bases outside the gene matches: 5. Germline V gene data show CDR1 as SGHTA and CDR2 as FQGTGA. The CDR3 has 16 amino acids. Written as DNA, the CDR3 is TGTGCCAGCAGCTTAACGGGGAGCGGGGGATACAATGAGCAGTTCTTC. It translates to CASSLTGSGGYNEQFF.

The chain joins TRBV5-1 to TRBJ2-1; D gene unclear. Trimming cost V 0 bases and J 0 bases, with 7 bases left between them. The CDR3 is 15 residues long. In germline, CDR1 is SGHRS, CDR2 YFSETQ. The CDR3 nucleotides are TGCGCCAGCAGCTTGGCCTGGAGCTCCTACAATGAGCAGTTCTTC. Translating it yields CASSLAWSSYNEQFF.